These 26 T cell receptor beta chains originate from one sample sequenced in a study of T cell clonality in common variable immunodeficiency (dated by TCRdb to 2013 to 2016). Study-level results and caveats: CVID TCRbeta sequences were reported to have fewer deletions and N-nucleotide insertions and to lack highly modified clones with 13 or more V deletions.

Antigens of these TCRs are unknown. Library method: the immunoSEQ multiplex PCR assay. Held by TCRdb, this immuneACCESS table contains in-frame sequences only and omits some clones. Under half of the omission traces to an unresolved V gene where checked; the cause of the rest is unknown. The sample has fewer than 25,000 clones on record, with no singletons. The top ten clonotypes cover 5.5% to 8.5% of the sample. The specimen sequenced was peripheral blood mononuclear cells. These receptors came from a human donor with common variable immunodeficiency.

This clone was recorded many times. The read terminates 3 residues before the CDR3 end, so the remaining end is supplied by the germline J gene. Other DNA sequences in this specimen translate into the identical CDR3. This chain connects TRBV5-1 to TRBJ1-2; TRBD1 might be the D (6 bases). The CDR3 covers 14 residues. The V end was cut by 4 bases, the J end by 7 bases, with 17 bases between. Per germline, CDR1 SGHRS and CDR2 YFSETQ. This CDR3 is CASSASTGSGGYTF. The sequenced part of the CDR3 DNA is TGCGCCAGCAGCGCCTCTACAGGGTCTGGTGGC. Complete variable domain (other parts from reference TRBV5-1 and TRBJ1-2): KAGVTQTPRYLIKTRGQQVTLSCSPISGHRSVSWYQQTPGQGLQFLFEYFSETQRNKGNFPGRFSGRQFSNSRSEMNVSTLELGDSALYLCASSASTGSGGYTFGSGTRLTVV.

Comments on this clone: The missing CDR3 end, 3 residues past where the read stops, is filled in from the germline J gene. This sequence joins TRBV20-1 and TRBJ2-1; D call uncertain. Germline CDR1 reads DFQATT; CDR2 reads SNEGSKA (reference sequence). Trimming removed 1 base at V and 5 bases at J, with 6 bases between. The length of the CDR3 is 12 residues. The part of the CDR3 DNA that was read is TGCAGTGCTAGAGCTGGCAACAATGAG. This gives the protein CSARAGNNE. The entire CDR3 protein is CSARAGNNEQFF.

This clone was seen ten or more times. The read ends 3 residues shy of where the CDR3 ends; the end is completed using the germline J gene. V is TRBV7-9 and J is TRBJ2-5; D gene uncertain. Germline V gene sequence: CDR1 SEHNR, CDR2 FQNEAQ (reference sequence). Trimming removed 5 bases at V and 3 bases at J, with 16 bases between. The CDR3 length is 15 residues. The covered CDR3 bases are TGTGCCAGCAGCCCCGGATGGAAGGGTGAAGAGACC. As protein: CASSPGWKGEET. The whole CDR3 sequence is CASSPGWKGEETQYF.

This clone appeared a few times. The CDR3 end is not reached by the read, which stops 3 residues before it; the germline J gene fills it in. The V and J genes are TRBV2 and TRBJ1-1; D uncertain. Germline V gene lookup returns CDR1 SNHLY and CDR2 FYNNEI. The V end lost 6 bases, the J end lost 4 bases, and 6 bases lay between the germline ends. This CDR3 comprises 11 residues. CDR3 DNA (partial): TGTGCCAGCAGGGAGGGCACTGAA. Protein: CASREGTE. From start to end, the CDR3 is CASREGTEAFF.

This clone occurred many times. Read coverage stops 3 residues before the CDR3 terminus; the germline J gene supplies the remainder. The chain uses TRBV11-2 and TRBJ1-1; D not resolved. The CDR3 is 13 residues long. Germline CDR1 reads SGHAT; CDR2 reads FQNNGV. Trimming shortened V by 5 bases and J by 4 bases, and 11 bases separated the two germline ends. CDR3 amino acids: CASSVGVGTEAFF. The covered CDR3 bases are TGTGCCAGCAGCGTCGGGGTTGGCACTGAA.

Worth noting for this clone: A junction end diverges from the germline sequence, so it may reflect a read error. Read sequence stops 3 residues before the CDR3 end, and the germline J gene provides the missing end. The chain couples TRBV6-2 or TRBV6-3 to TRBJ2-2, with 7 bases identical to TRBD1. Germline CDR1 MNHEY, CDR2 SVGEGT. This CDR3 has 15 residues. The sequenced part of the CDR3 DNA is TGTGCCAGCAGTTACGCCAGGGGGAACTCCGGGGAG. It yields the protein CASSYARGNSGE. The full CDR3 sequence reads CASSYARGNSGELFF.

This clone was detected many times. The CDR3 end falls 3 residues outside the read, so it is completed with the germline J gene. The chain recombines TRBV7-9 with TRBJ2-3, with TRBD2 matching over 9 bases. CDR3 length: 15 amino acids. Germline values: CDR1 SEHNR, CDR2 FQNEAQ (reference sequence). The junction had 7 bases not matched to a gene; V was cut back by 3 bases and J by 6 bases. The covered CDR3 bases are TGTGCCAGCAGCTTCTTGCGGGGGGGCAGGGATACG. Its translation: CASSFLRGGRDT. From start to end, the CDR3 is CASSFLRGGRDTQYF.

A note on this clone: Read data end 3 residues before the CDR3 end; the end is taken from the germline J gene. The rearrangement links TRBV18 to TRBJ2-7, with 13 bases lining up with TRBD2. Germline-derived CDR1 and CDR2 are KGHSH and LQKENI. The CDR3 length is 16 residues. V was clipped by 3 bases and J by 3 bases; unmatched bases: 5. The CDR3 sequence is CASSPPGTSGVYEQYF. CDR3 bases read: TGTGCCAGCTCACCTCCCGGGACTAGCGGGGTCTACGAG.

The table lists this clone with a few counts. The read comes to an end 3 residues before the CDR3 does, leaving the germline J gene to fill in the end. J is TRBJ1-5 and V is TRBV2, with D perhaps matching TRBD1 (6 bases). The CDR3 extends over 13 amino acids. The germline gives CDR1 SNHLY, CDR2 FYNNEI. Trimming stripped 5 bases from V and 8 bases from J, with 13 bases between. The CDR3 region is CASSTGLGKPQHF. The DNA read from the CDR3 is TGTGCCAGCAGTACAGGGCTGGGGAAGCCC.

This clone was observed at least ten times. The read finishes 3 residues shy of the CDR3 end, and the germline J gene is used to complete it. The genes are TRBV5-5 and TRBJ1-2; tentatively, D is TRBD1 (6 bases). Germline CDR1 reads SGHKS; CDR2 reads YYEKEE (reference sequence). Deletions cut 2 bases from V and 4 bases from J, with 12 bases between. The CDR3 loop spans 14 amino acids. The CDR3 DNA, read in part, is TGTGCCAGCAGCTTCGCAGGGGCGGGCTATGGC. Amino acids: CASSFAGAGYG. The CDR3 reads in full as CASSFAGAGYGYTF. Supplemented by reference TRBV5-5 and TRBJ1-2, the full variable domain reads DAGVTQSPTHLIKTRGQQVTLRCSPISGHKSVSWYQQVLGQGPQFIFQYYEKEERGRGNFPDRFSARQFPNYSSELNVNALLLGDSALYLCASSFAGAGYGYTFGSGTRLTVV.

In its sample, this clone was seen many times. CDR3 protein: CSARETTTNEAFF. Incomplete CDR3 DNA: TGCAGTGCTAGAGAAACCACGACAAATGAA. This chain connects TRBV20-1 to TRBJ1-1, with D unclear. The CDR3 end lies 3 residues beyond the end of the read and is filled in from the germline J gene. The V end was cut by 0 bases, the J end by 7 bases, with 12 bases between. From germline, CDR1 is DFQATT and CDR2 SNEGSKA (reference sequence). This CDR3 has 13 residues.

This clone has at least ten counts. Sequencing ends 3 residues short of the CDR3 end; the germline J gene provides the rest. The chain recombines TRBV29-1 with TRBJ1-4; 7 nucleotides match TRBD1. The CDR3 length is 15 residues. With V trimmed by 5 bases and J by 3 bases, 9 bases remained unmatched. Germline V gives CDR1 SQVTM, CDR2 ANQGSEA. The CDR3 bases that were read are TGCAGCGTTATTTGGTACACAGGGGCTAATGAAAAA. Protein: CSVIWYTGANEK. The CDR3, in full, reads CSVIWYTGANEKLFF.

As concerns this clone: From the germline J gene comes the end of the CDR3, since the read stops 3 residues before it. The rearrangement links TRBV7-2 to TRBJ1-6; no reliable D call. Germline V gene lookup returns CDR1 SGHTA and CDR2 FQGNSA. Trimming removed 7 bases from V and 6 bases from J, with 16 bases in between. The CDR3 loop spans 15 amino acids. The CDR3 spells CASTLAGVPNSPLHF. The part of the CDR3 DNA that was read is TGTGCCAGCACCCTAGCCGGGGTCCCTAATTCACCC.

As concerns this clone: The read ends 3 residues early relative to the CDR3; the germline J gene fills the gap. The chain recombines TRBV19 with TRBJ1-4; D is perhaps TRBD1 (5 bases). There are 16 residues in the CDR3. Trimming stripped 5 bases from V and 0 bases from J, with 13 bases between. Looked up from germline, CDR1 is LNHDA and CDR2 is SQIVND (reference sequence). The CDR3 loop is CASSQGVWATNEKLFF. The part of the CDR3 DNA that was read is TGTGCCAGTAGTCAAGGGGTATGGGCAACTAATGAAAAA.

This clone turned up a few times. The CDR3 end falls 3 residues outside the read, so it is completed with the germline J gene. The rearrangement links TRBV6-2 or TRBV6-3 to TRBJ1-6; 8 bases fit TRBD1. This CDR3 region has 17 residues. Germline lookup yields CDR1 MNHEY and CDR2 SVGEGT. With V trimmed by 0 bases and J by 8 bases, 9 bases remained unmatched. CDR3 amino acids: CASSYSRDRKAYSPLHF. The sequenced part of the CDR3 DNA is TGTGCCAGCAGTTACTCGAGGGACAGGAAGGCTTATTCACCC.

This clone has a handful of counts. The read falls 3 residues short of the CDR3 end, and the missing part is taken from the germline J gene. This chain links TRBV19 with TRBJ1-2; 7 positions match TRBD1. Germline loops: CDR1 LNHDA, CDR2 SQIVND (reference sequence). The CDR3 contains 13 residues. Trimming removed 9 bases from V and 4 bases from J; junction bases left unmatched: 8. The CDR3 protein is CASQPGQSYGYTF. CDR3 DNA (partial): TGTGCCAGCCAGCCGGGACAGAGCTATGGC.

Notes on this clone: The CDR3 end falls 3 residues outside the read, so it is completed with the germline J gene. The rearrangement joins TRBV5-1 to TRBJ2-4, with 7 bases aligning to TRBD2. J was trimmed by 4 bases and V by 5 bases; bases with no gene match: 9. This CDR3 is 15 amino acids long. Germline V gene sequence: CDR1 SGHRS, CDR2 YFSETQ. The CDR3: CASSSGGGTKNIQYF. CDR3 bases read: TGCGCCAGCAGTTCTGGGGGGGGAACTAAAAACATT.

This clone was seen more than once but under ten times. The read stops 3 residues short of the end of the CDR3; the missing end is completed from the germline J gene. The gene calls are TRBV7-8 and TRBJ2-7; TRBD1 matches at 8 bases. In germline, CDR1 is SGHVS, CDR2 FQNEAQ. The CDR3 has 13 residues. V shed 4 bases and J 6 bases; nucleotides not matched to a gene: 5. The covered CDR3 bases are TGTGCCAGCAGCTCGGACAGGGCCTGCGAG. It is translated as CASSSDRACE. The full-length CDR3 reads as CASSSDRACEQYF.

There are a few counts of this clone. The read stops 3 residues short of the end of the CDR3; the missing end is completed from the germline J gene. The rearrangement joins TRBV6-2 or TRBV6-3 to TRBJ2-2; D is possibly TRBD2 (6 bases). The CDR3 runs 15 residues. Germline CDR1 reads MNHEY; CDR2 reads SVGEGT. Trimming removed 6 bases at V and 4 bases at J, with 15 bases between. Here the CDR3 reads CASRSRDSGTGELFF. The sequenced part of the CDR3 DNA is TGTGCCAGCAGGTCCCGGGACTCAGGCACCGGGGAG.

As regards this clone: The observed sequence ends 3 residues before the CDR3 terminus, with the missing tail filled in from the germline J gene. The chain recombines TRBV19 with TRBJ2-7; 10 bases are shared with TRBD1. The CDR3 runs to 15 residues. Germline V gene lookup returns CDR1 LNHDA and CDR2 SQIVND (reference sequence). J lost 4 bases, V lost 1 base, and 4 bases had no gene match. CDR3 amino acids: CASSIVGTGDYEQYF. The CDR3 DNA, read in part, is TGTGCCAGTAGTATAGTCGGGACAGGGGATTACGAG. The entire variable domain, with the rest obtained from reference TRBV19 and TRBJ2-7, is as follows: DGGITQSPKYLFRKEGQNVTLSCEQNLNHDAMYWYRQDPGQGLRLIYYSQIVNDFQKGDIAEGYSVSREKKESFPLTVTSAQKNPTAFYLCASSIVGTGDYEQYFGPGTRLTVT.

The sequenced CDR3 bases are TGTGCCTGGAGTGTATCAGGGTATGGC. Its protein is CAWSVSGYG. The whole CDR3 is CAWSVSGYGYTF. The chain links TRBV30 to TRBJ1-2; D possibly corresponds to TRBD1 (5 bases). The read halts 3 residues ahead of the CDR3 end, with the missing end drawn from the germline J gene. The V gene lost 0 bases and the J gene lost 5 bases, with 7 bases spanning the gap. Germline V gene sequence: CDR1 GTSNPN, CDR2 SVGIG (reference sequence). The CDR3 contains 12 residues.

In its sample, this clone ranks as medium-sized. CDR3 bases read: TGTGCCAGCAGCTTAACAGGGCAGAAGAACACTGAA. Translated, it gives CASSLTGQKNTE. The CDR3 in full is CASSLTGQKNTEAFF. This chain links TRBV7-3 with TRBJ1-1; no reliable D call. Read sequence stops 3 residues before the CDR3 end, and the germline J gene provides the missing end. The ends were cut back, 0 bases at V and 1 base at J, with 9 bases in the middle. The CDR3 extends over 15 amino acids. In germline, CDR1 is SGHTA, CDR2 FQGTGA.

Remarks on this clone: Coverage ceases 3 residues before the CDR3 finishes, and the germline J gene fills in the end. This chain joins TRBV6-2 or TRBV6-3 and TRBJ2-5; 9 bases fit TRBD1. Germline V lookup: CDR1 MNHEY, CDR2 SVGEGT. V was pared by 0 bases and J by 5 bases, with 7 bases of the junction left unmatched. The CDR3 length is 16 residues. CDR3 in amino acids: CASSYSRDRVLETQYF. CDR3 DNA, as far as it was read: TGTGCCAGCAGTTACTCCCGGGACAGGGTATTGGAGACC.

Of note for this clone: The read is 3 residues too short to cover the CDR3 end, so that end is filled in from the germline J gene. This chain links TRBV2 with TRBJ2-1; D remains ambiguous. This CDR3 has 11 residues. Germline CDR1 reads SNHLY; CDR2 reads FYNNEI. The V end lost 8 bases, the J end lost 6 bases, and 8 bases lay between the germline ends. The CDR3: CASQNPNEQFF. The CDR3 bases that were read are TGTGCCAGCCAAAATCCCAATGAG.

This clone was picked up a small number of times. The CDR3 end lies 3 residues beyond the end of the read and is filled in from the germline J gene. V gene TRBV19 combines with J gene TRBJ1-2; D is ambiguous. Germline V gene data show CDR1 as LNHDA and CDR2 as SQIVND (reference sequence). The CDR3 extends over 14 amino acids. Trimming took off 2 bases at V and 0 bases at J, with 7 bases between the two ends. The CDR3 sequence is CASSISGSNYGYTF. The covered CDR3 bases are TGTGCCAGTAGTATATCGGGGTCTAACTATGGC.

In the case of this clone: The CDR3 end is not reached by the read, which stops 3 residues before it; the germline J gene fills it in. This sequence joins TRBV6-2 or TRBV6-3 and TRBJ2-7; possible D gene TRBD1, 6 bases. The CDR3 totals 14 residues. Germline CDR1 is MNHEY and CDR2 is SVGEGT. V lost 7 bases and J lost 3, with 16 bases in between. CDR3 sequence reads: CASIPRDTLYEQYF. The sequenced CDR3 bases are TGTGCCAGCATCCCTCGGGACACTCTCTACGAG.